The 25 T cell receptor beta chains given below trace back to one sample, sequenced in a study of cytomegalovirus exposure and HLA in healthy donors. 60 Vbeta and 13 Jbeta primers were used in PCR. Data came from immunoSEQ multiplex PCR; TCRdb stores just in-frame clones and leaves some out. The sample lists approximately 85,000 clones, over 75% occurring once. Sequencing was done on a sample of PBMCs. The source is a man between 25 and 39 years old in good health and CMV-seronegative.

The CDR3 loop reads CAWGADAGVNTEAFF. The CDR3 region has the DNA TGTGCCTGGGGAGCGGACGCAGGAGTCAACACTGAAGCTTTCTTT. This chain links TRBV30 with TRBJ1-1, with D unclear. CDR1 and CDR2 (germline): GTSNPN, SVGIG (reference sequence). V was shortened by 5 bases and J by 2 bases, with 18 bases between the two germline ends. The CDR3 is 15 amino acids.

J is TRBJ1-5 and V is TRBV10-3; 7 bases fit TRBD1. J was trimmed by 4 bases and V by 6 bases; bases with no gene match: 9. The germline CDR1 and CDR2 sequences are ENHRY and SYGVKD. The CDR3 consists of 15 residues. DNA of the CDR3: TGTGCCATCAGCTCCGGGAGGGGGCTAAATCAGCCCCAGCATTTT. It codes for CAISSGRGLNQPQHF.

The chain links TRBV10-3 to TRBJ2-1, with 8 bases that match TRBD1. The V gene end was trimmed by 9 bases and the J gene end by 5 bases; junction bases not matched to a gene: 6. Germline V gene sequence: CDR1 ENHRY, CDR2 SYGVKD. This CDR3 region has 13 residues. The CDR3 sequence is CAIGQGGNNEQFF. The CDR3 DNA reads TGTGCCATAGGACAGGGTGGAAACAATGAGCAGTTCTTC.

This clone was counted once. This chain connects TRBV5-1 to TRBJ2-1, with D hard to call. The CDR3 consists of 14 residues. Trimming pared 6 bases from V and 7 bases from J, leaving 17 bases between. Germline V gene lookup returns CDR1 SGHRS and CDR2 YFSETQ. CDR3 sequence: CASNPAASMNEQFF. For the CDR3, the DNA is TGCGCCAGCAACCCCGCAGCGTCAATGAATGAGCAGTTCTTC.

The chain has TRBV5-4 and TRBJ2-2, with 9 bases that match TRBD1. Trimming removed 0 bases from V and 4 bases from J; junction bases left unmatched: 10. Germline CDR1 is SGHNT and CDR2 is YYREEE (reference sequence). CDR3 size: 18 residues. The CDR3 is CASSLVLWDRVSTGELFF. The CDR3 bases are TGTGCCAGCAGCTTGGTTCTGTGGGACAGGGTGAGCACCGGGGAGCTGTTTTTT. The full variable domain, with the rest looked up from reference TRBV5-4 and TRBJ2-2, is ETGVTQSPTHLIKTRGQQVTLRCSSQSGHNTVSWYQQALGQGPQFIFQYYREEENGRGNFPPRFSGLQFPNYSSELNVNALELDDSALYLCASSLVLWDRVSTGELFFGEGSRLTVL.

The J gene is TRBJ2-1, the V gene TRBV6-1; a possible D gene is TRBD2 (6 bases). The CDR3 loop spans 15 amino acids. CDR1 MNHNS and CDR2 SASEGT come from the germline V gene. Trimming removed 2 bases at V and 5 bases at J, with 13 bases between. CDR3 bases: TGTGCCAGCAGTGAACGGAGGGCGGGGAACAATGAGCAGTTCTTC. Residues: CASSERRAGNNEQFF.

This clone was seen a handful of times. The V call is TRBV27, the J call TRBJ1-2; 9 bases are a match to TRBD1. Germline loops: CDR1 MNHEY, CDR2 SMNVEV (reference sequence). V shed 1 base, J shed 4 bases, and the junction held 4 bases outside the gene matches. The CDR3 has 15 amino acids. The CDR3 nucleotides read TGTGCCAGCAGTTTATACGGGACAGGGCGCTATGGCTACACCTTC. Amino acids: CASSLYGTGRYGYTF.

The rearrangement links TRBV6-6 to TRBJ2-2, with a possible D match to TRBD1 (6 bases). The CDR3 extends over 15 amino acids. The V gene lost 7 bases and the J gene lost 6 bases, with 18 bases spanning the gap. The germline V gene encodes CDR1 MNHNY and CDR2 SVGAGI (reference sequence). CDR3 amino acids: CASILQGSRAGELFF. The CDR3 DNA follows: TGTGCCAGCATCTTACAGGGCAGCCGGGCCGGGGAGCTGTTTTTT.

CDR3: CASSRGQGNTIYF. CDR3 DNA sequence: TGTGCCAGCTCCAGGGGGCAAGGAAACACCATATATTTT. The chain is built from TRBV2 and TRBJ1-3; 8 nucleotides match TRBD1. Germline V gene data show CDR1 as SNHLY and CDR2 as FYNNEI. V shed 8 bases and J 4 bases; nucleotides not matched to a gene: 4. The CDR3 is 13 amino acids.

This chain's CDR3 is CASSQEASGEDTQYF. CDR3 coding DNA: TGTGCCAGCAGCCAAGAGGCTAGTGGAGAAGATACGCAGTATTTT. This chain uses TRBV4-2 with TRBJ2-3; the D is unclear. Per the germline V gene, CDR1 is LGHNA and CDR2 is YNFKEQ. The CDR3 is 15 residues long. V gave up 0 bases and J gave up 5 bases, with 12 bases separating them.

This rearrangement joins TRBV27 to TRBJ1-4, with 8 bases identical to TRBD1. CDR3 length: 16 amino acids. The ends lost 8 bases at V and 8 bases at J; junction bases unmatched: 16. Germline CDR1 reads MNHEY; CDR2 reads SMNVEV (reference sequence). CDR3 sequence reads: CASSTRVQGGKEKLFF. The CDR3 nucleotides read TGTGCCAGCTCTACCCGGGTACAGGGGGGGAAGGAAAAACTGTTTTTT.

The chain has TRBV25-1 and TRBJ1-4; tentative D call: TRBD1 (5 bases). The CDR3 has 13 residues. V lost 3 bases and J 6 bases, leaving 8 bases between the germline ends. Germline CDR1 and CDR2: MGHDK and SYGVNS. CDR3 amino acids: CASSDRVDEKLFF. In DNA form, the CDR3 reads TGTGCCAGCAGTGACAGGGTGGATGAAAAACTGTTTTTT. The variable domain in full, with the rest retrieved from reference TRBV25-1 and TRBJ1-4, is EADIYQTPRYLVIGTGKKITLECSQTMGHDKMYWYQQDPGMELHLIHYSYGVNSTEKGDLSSESTVSRIRTEHFPLTLESARPSHTSQYLCASSDRVDEKLFFGSGTQLSVL.

The chain couples TRBV5-4 to TRBJ2-5; perhaps TRBD1 as D (5 bases). From germline, CDR1 is SGHNT and CDR2 YYREEE (reference sequence). V dropped 4 bases and J dropped 7 bases, with 20 bases sitting between them. The CDR3 length is 15 residues. CDR3 DNA: TGTGCCAGCAGCCCGCCGGAAGGGGCCGCCTCGACCCAGTACTTC. It codes for CASSPPEGAASTQYF.

This sequence joins TRBV5-6 and TRBJ2-1, with 13 nucleotides matching TRBD2. The V and J ends lost 3 bases and 5 bases, in that order; junction bases with no gene match: 8. There are 17 residues in the CDR3. CDR1 and CDR2 from the germline V gene are SGHDT and YYEEEE. The CDR3 nucleotides are TGTGCCAGCAGCTCCACACCAGGGACTAGCGGGGACAATGAGCAGTTCTTC. Translation: CASSSTPGTSGDNEQFF.

The genes are TRBV30 and TRBJ2-3; 8 bases are a match to TRBD2. V lost 2 bases and J lost 5; bases outside the gene matches: 6. The CDR3 sequence is 14 residues long. Germline V lookup: CDR1 GTSNPN, CDR2 SVGIG (reference sequence). The CDR3 DNA reads TGTGCCTGGAGTAGCGGGGGAGGAGAAGATACGCAGTATTTT. Translated, it gives CAWSSGGGEDTQYF.

The chain joins TRBV19 to TRBJ1-5, with D perhaps matching TRBD1 (6 bases). Trimming left V 9 bases short and J 7 bases short, with 16 bases between. CDR1 is LNHDA, CDR2 SQIVND, per germline (reference sequence). This CDR3 region has 13 residues. The DNA of the CDR3 is TGTGCCAGCAAGACCCCAGGGGACCAGCCCCAGCATTTT. Translated, it gives CASKTPGDQPQHF.

J is TRBJ1-1 and V is TRBV13; D remains ambiguous. This CDR3 comprises 14 residues. Deletions cut 5 bases from V and 4 bases from J, with 14 bases between. Germline CDR1 is PRHDT and CDR2 is FYEKMQ (reference sequence). CDR3 coding DNA: TGTGCCAGCAGCATCCCTGTGGCTGGCACTGAAGCTTTCTTT. It is translated as CASSIPVAGTEAFF. The full variable domain, its missing parts supplied by reference TRBV13 and TRBJ1-1, is AAGVIQSPRHLIKEKRETATLKCYPIPRHDTVYWYQQGPGQDPQFLISFYEKMQSDKGSIPDRFSAQQFSDYHSELNMSSLELGDSALYFCASSIPVAGTEAFFGQGTRLTVV.

V usage is TRBV4-2 and J usage is TRBJ2-7; tentatively, D is TRBD1 (8 bases). Trimming took 0 bases from V and 2 from J, leaving 26 bases between them. CDR1 and CDR2 from the germline V gene are LGHNA and YNFKEQ. This CDR3 is built from 20 residues. Here the CDR3 reads CASSQDGGDRLKTNAYEQYF. CDR3 bases: TGTGCCAGCAGCCAAGATGGGGGGGACAGGTTGAAAACTAATGCCTACGAGCAGTACTTC.

The chain links TRBV7-2 to TRBJ1-5; D not certain. The CDR3 spans 13 residues. Germline loops: CDR1 SGHTA, CDR2 FQGNSA. Trimming took off 5 bases at V and 3 bases at J, with 8 bases between the two ends. The chain's CDR3 is CASSLDYNQPQHF. The CDR3 DNA reads as TGTGCCAGCAGCCTCGACTACAATCAGCCCCAGCATTTT.

As to this clone: The junction differs from germline at one of its ends, possibly a read error. The rearrangement uses TRBV6-5 and TRBJ2-7; 8 nucleotides align to TRBD2. Germline V lookup: CDR1 MNHEY, CDR2 SVGAGI. This CDR3 is built from 14 residues. DNA of the CDR3: TGTGCCAGCACTTACTCAGGACTAGCCCACGAGCAGTACTTC. Its protein product is CASTYSGLAHEQYF.

The sample holds one count of this clone. V gene TRBV6-1 combines with J gene TRBJ1-2, with a weak D call TRBD1 (6 bases). Germline V gene data show CDR1 as MNHNS and CDR2 as SASEGT. V lost 5 bases and J lost 5, with 9 bases in between. The CDR3 sequence is 12 residues long. CDR3 DNA sequence: TGTGCCAGCAGTATCACAGGGTATGGCTACACCTTC. Residues: CASSITGYGYTF.

This chain connects TRBV7-9 to TRBJ2-2; D uncertain. The CDR3 totals 12 residues. V lost 8 bases and J 3 bases, leaving 7 bases between the germline ends. Germline loops: CDR1 SEHNR, CDR2 FQNEAQ (reference sequence). The CDR3 DNA reads as TGTGCCAGCGCACGGGACACCGGGGAGCTGTTTTTT. Protein: CASARDTGELFF. The variable domain in full, with the rest retrieved from reference TRBV7-9 and TRBJ2-2, is DTGVSQNPRHKITKRGQNVTFRCDPISEHNRLYWYRQTLGQGPEFLTYFQNEAQLEKSRLLSDRFSAERPKGSFSTLEIQRTEQGDSAMYLCASARDTGELFFGEGSRLTVL.

This clone was observed a few times. The chain links TRBV15 to TRBJ1-1, with 7 bases matching TRBD1. This CDR3 contains 13 residues. The trim removed 3 bases at V and 8 bases at J, leaving 6 bases unmatched. Germline loops: CDR1 LNHNV, CDR2 YYDKDF (reference sequence). CDR3 sequence: CATSRDRTVEAFF. As DNA, the CDR3 is TGTGCCACCAGCAGGGACAGGACAGTGGAAGCTTTCTTT.

The chain combines TRBV4-1 with TRBJ2-5; a weak D match, TRBD2 (5 bases). The length of the CDR3 is 12 residues. Germline lookup yields CDR1 MGHRA and CDR2 YSYEKL. Trimming shortened V by 3 bases and J by 7 bases, and 9 bases separated the two germline ends. The CDR3 reads CASSQGAGTQYF. For the CDR3, the DNA is TGCGCCAGCAGCCAGGGAGCAGGGACCCAGTACTTC.

The CDR3 region is CASSLGQGATGANVLTF. CDR3 DNA: TGTGCCAGCAGCTTAGGACAGGGGGCGACGGGGGCCAACGTCCTGACTTTC. The gene calls are TRBV7-8 and TRBJ2-6, with 10 bases fitting TRBD1. Trimming removed 1 base from V and 4 bases from J; junction bases left unmatched: 4. CDR1 and CDR2 from the germline V gene are SGHVS and FQNEAQ. CDR3 length: 17 amino acids.